This TCR beta chain was documented in a study of T cell repertoires in cytomegalovirus infection. Germline CDR1 and CDR2: SGHRS and YFSETQ. The CDR3 sequence is 17 residues long. V lost 2 bases and J lost 10, with 25 bases in between. Via MiXCR, TCRdb re-called the reads, giving one row per CDR3 protein. Among roughly 920,000 distinct CDR3 sequences listed, 30% to 40% were seen once. General study results and limits: What dominated the ex vivo response were HLA-C-restricted CMV-specific TCR beta clonotypes.

Regarding this clonotype: The antigen is undetermined.

The sample in question was cultured CD8+ T cells from PBMCs, obtained from culture after CMV antigen stimulation. The origin of this receptor is a human donor in good health (CMV status not recorded). Some clones in this sample may be carry-over from other donors' samples. V and J are TRBV5-1 and TRBJ2-1; possibly TRBD1 or TRBD2 for D (6 bases each). DNA for the CDR3: TGCGCCAGCAGCTTCACGCCGGGACACCGAACCGCGGGGGAGCAGTTCTTC. This codes for CASSFTPGHRTAGEQFF.